One sample yielded the 8 T cell receptor beta chains listed below, sequenced in a study of T-cell reconstitution after alpha-beta-depleted transplantation in children (dated by TCRdb to 2016 to 2017). The treatment or condition label corresponds to: allogeneic hematopoietic cell transplantation with graft depleted of TCRalphabeta T cells and CD19 B cells. Receptors were amplified or captured by PCR. Sequenced on an Illumina HiSeq 2500. TCR libraries were prepared with molecular barcoding, using unique molecular identifiers to normalize TCRbeta repertoire quantification. TCRdb applied fastp at Q25 and MiXCR to the public reads, then kept only in-frame beta chains. Under each unique CDR3 protein, matching rows form one entry showing the most common genes and DNA. This sample comprises 450,000 to 700,000 distinct CDR3 sequences, over 25% of them detected only once. The ten top clones hold 30% to 40% of the sample.

The sample was PBMCs, taken before TCRalphabeta/CD19-depleted stem cell transplant. Source of these receptors: a boy less than two years old with Wiskott-Aldrich syndrome, due to receive a stem cell transplant.

This chain joins TRBV7-9 and TRBJ2-7; D call uncertain. This CDR3 spans 13 amino acids. Germline V gene data show CDR1 as SEHNR and CDR2 as FQNEAQ (reference sequence). V dropped 1 base and J dropped 6 bases, with 10 bases sitting between them. The CDR3 DNA follows: TGTGCCAGCAGCTTAGAAGGCAGTGGCGAGCAGTACTTC. It is translated as CASSLEGSGEQYF.

This rearrangement joins TRBV20-1 to TRBJ1-2, with 9 positions matching TRBD1. Germline loops: CDR1 DFQATT, CDR2 SNEGSKA (reference sequence). The CDR3 is 14 amino acids. Unmatched junction bases numbered 11, after V lost 5 bases and J lost 7 bases. CDR3 amino acids: CSAGTPGQGSGYTF. CDR3 DNA sequence: TGCAGTGCTGGGACACCGGGACAGGGATCTGGCTACACCTTC.

The chain has TRBV7-9 and TRBJ1-3; tentatively, D is TRBD1 (5 bases). From germline, CDR1 is SEHNR and CDR2 FQNEAQ (reference sequence). The CDR3 has 17 amino acids. Trimming removed 4 bases from V and 4 bases from J, with 20 bases in between. The CDR3 loop is CASSSFWNGAQGNTIYF. The CDR3 DNA is TGTGCCAGCAGCTCCTTCTGGAACGGGGCGCAGGGAAACACCATATATTTT.

This clonotype turned up a few times. The chain links TRBV10-3 to TRBJ2-7, with D tentatively TRBD2 (6 bases). V was trimmed by 5 bases and J by 7 bases, leaving 15 bases between them. Germline values: CDR1 ENHRY, CDR2 SYGVKD. This CDR3 is 13 amino acids long. The CDR3 loop is CAISPGTVQEQYF. The CDR3 DNA follows: TGTGCCATCAGTCCCGGGACTGTTCAGGAGCAGTACTTC.

The chain combines TRBV6-4 with TRBJ2-1; D may be TRBD1 (7 bases). The CDR3 runs 13 residues. V was clipped by 4 bases and J by 8 bases, with 12 bases between them. Germline values: CDR1 MRHNA, CDR2 SNTAGT. CDR3 in amino acids: CASSVQGGHEQFF. The DNA of the CDR3 is TGTGCCAGCAGTGTCCAGGGGGGCCATGAGCAGTTCTTC.

The rearrangement links TRBV20-1 to TRBJ2-7; 9 bases line up with TRBD1. The ends lost 4 bases at V and 4 bases at J; junction bases unmatched: 5. CDR3 length: 13 amino acids. Per germline, CDR1 DFQATT and CDR2 SNEGSKA (reference sequence). The CDR3 loop reads CSANRDRVYEQYF. CDR3 DNA sequence: TGCAGTGCTAACCGGGACAGGGTGTACGAGCAGTACTTC.

The CDR3 DNA sequence: TGTGCCAGCAGCTCGGGACTAGCGGGAGAGGGGTTCTTC. This sequence encodes CASSSGLAGEGFF. V and J are TRBV11-2 and TRBJ2-1, with 14 bases matching TRBD2. Germline V gene lookup returns CDR1 SGHAT and CDR2 FQNNGV. The CDR3 runs to 13 residues. Trimming cost V 4 bases and J 15 bases; bases outside gene matches: 5. Combining the CDR3 with reference TRBV11-2 and TRBJ2-1 gives the whole variable domain EAGVAQSPRYKIIEKRQSVAFWCNPISGHATLYWYQQILGQGPKLLIQFQNNGVVDDSQLPKDRFSAERLKGVDSTLKIQPAKLEDSAVYLCASSSGLAGEGFFGPGTRLTVL.

The rearrangement uses TRBV5-1 and TRBJ2-1, with D maybe TRBD2 (5 bases). The V and J ends lost 6 bases and 0 bases respectively, with 13 bases between them. There are 15 residues in the CDR3. Germline V gene lookup returns CDR1 SGHRS and CDR2 YFSETQ. CDR3 sequence reads: CASTGIQVSYNEQFF. The CDR3 nucleotides are TGCGCCAGCACCGGGATTCAGGTCTCCTACAATGAGCAGTTCTTC.